These T cell receptor beta chains were read from a single sample in a study of molecular identifiers for immune sequencing clone quantification. TCRdb analysed the PCR reads with MiXCR anew, one entry per CDR3 protein. The sample has about 35,000 distinct CDR3 sequences, about a fifth seen once. Sequencing was done on a sample of naive CD8+ T cells from blood, with Jurkat cell RNA spiked in. The receptors come from a human donor in good health. Some libraries in this study had Jurkat cell RNA spiked in. The conserved cysteine and the conserved F or W are not part of the CDR3 here.

v_call	j_call	cdr3_aa
TRBV5-1	TRBJ2-7	ASSLDRYEQY
TRBV6-1	TRBJ1-1	ASSLSGYPNTEAF
TRBV27	TRBJ1-1	AGSLQGASEAF
TRBV12-3/TRBV12-4	TRBJ2-7	ASSPGRGYEQY
TRBV6-2/TRBV6-3	TRBJ1-1	ASSNTGVAF
TRBV27	TRBJ2-7	ASSYSPGPGTEQY
TRBV7-9	TRBJ1-1	ASSLALGHKNTEAF
TRBV12-3/TRBV12-4	TRBJ1-5	ASTLGQGNQPQH
TRBV4-1	TRBJ1-4	ASSPLWNGDEKLF
TRBV5-1	TRBJ2-7	ASSFDPGQPYEQY
TRBV19	TRBJ2-1	ASSVIRDYYNEQF
TRBV3-1	TRBJ1-4	ASSQGLGRRSEKLF
TRBV30	TRBJ2-7	AWSVRQGADEQY
TRBV10-3	TRBJ2-7	AISESEQGTTNYEQY
TRBV7-6	TRBJ2-1	ASSLGGLEQF
TRBV6-5	TRBJ2-5	ASSYGPTLPETQY
TRBV20-1	TRBJ2-7	SALDAGDEQY
TRBV13	TRBJ2-1	ASRTSGGNDYNEQF
TRBV7-9	TRBJ2-5	ATARTDQETQY
TRBV2	TRBJ2-5	ASSDNPGATGAQETQY
TRBV4-3	TRBJ2-7	ASSPSHGGYEQY
TRBV20-1	TRBJ2-1	SARDRGKGYNEQF
TRBV12-3/TRBV12-4	TRBJ2-3	ASSLVSSTDTQY
TRBV29-1	TRBJ2-1	SVEDRYLKGEQF
TRBV6-5	TRBJ1-6	ASSPTGQANSPLH
TRBV3-1	TRBJ2-5	ASSQVGTGLQETQY
TRBV4-1	TRBJ2-7	ASSQGQGWEQY
TRBV7-9	TRBJ1-1	ASSSSTKATTEAF
TRBV27	TRBJ1-2	ASSLSGTNYSYT
TRBV7-9	TRBJ1-1	ASSLVGRKNTEAF
TRBV7-9	TRBJ2-7	ASSAPGGDTGRVYEQY
TRBV20-1	TRBJ2-5	SARDLGGPFSLAAQETQY
TRBV6-5	TRBJ2-7	ASSYSGLEQY
TRBV12-3/TRBV12-4	TRBJ1-1	ASSPSWDRLNTEAF
TRBV2	TRBJ2-6	ASSAGWSGANVLT
TRBV12-3/TRBV12-4	TRBJ2-2	ASMVVNTGELF
TRBV29-1	TRBJ1-2	SVKSLWEADGYT
TRBV7-2	TRBJ1-1	ASKSTVNTEAF
TRBV21-1	TRBJ1-2	ASSKARTPNYGYT
TRBV10-1	TRBJ1-1	ASRDRDDRSGEAF
TRBV4-3	TRBJ2-5	ASSQDLWRIGETQY
TRBV6-2/TRBV6-3	TRBJ2-7	ASSYYGGGTYEQY
TRBV9	TRBJ2-3	ASSVVDQGYTDTQY
TRBV6-2/TRBV6-3	TRBJ2-5	ASSQITGSSVTQY
TRBV27	TRBJ2-3	ASSPYRETDTQY
TRBV7-9	TRBJ2-7	ACGSGSYEQY
TRBV7-2	TRBJ2-5	ASSLEGLGALETQY
TRBV6-5	TRBJ2-1	ASSYWGPGGNEQF
TRBV20-1	TRBJ2-1	SASYGTSGRAGHNEQF
TRBV4-3	TRBJ2-1	ASSQDGGAEEQF
TRBV5-5	TRBJ2-3	ASSLVEISTDTQY
TRBV29-1	TRBJ2-3	SVERSGRAGDTQY
TRBV7-2	TRBJ1-5	ASSSTTGRNQPQH
TRBV20-1	TRBJ2-6	SARDSRDRGPGANVLT
TRBV13	TRBJ2-3	ASSSSGGAYDTQY
TRBV6-2/TRBV6-3	TRBJ2-2	ASSPTGAIGELF
TRBV28	TRBJ2-2	ASIDRYSGELF